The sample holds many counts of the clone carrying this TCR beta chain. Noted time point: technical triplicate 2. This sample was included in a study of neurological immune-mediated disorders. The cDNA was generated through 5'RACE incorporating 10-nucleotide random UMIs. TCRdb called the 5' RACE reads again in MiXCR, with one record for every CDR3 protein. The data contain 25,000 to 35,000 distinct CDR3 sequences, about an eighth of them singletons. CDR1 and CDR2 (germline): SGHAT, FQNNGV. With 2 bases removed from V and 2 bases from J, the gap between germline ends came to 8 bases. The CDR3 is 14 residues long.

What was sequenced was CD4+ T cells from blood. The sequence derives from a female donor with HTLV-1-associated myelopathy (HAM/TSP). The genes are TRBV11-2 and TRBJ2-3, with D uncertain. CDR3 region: CASSLLSDTDTQYF. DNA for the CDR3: TGTGCCAGCAGCTTATTGTCAGACACAGATACGCAGTATTTT.